This note documents a single T cell receptor (beta chain) sequence. Its antigen is unidentified. This record belongs to a study of cytomegalovirus exposure and HLA in healthy donors. At the level of the study: Sequencing of some 190 million T cells in an earlier analysis found 100 million to 140 million unique TCR beta sequences.

PCR involved 60 Vbeta and 13 Jbeta primers. Clones were sequenced by immunoSEQ multiplex PCR, and TCRdb holds only the in-frame ones, with some missing. The sample records 150,000 to 200,000 clones, about 59% being singletons. General study findings and limits: Sequence variants that were highly shared formed a cluster that was likely a sequencing artifact. CMV antigen specificity was confirmed in vitro for three CMV-associated chains. The study put around 180 TCR beta chains on its list as cytomegalovirus-associated.

Per germline, CDR1 ENHRY and CDR2 SYGVKD. The CDR3 covers 16 residues. Trimming took 0 bases from V and 2 from J; bases not matched to a gene: 3. What was sequenced was PBMCs. The sequence was collected from a man aged 35 to 55 in good health and CMV-seronegative. The chain carries TRBV10-3 and TRBJ2-7, with TRBD1 matching over 11 bases. The CDR3 bases are TGTGCCATCAGTGAGTCGGGACAGGGGGAAACCTACGAGCAGTACTTC. This translates into CAISESGQGETYEQYF.